A selection of T cell receptor beta chains follows, all from one sample in a study of T cell responses to AZD1222 COVID-19 vaccine. Measured with immunoSEQ multiplex PCR; TCRdb has only the in-frame clones, and not every one. The sample includes 95,000 to 110,000 clones, approximately 90% seen only once; the top ten take roughly 4.3%. Sequencing used peripheral blood, obtained on day 0 of AZD1222 vaccination. The receptor source for this set is an adult in good health. Each CDR3 is given with its conserved first and last residue. D genes are given only for firm matches. Size is omitted from some rows. Given values are once, few, many or a class for expanded clones.

.	TRBV29-1	TRBD2	TRBJ2-3	TGCAGCGTTGATGAATGGGCGGGAGGGCCGCAAGATACGCAGTATTTT	CSVDEWAGGPQDTQYF
.	TRBV12-3/TRBV12-4	.	TRBJ1-2	TGTGCCACGGAGATCTATGGCTACACCTTC	CATEIYGYTF
.	TRBV30	.	TRBJ1-4	TGTGCCTGGAGTGTACGGGGCAGGGGAATGAGACTGTTTTTT	CAWSVRGRGMRLFF
once	TRBV4-1	TRBD2	TRBJ2-1	TGCGCCAGCAGGCTAGCGGGGACTTACTCCTACAATGAGCAGTTCTTC	CASRLAGTYSYNEQFF
few	TRBV6-1	.	TRBJ1-5	TGTGCCAGCAGTGGGACAGTTCTTAATAGCAATCAGCCCCAGCATTTT	CASSGTVLNSNQPQHF
.	TRBV4-3	TRBD1	TRBJ2-2	TGCGCCAGCAGCCAAAAAGACAGGGGGCTTGACACCGGGGAGCTGTTTTTT	CASSQKDRGLDTGELFF
.	TRBV6-2/TRBV6-3	.	TRBJ2-7	TGTGCCAGCAGTTACGATACGAACTCCTACGAGCAGTACTTC	CASSYDTNSYEQYF
.	TRBV7-2	TRBD1	TRBJ2-2	TGTGCCAGCAGCTTAGCGCTTCGACAGGGTAGGGGGGAGCTGTTTTTT	CASSLALRQGRGELFF
.	TRBV24-1	.	TRBJ1-5	TGTGCCACCAGTGATTCAGGGCCCCCTCAGCCCCAGCATTTT	CATSDSGPPQPQHF
.	TRBV7-8	.	TRBJ1-1	TGTGCCAGCAGCTTAAAGATGAGGGGGGCAGGCTTAAGGGACTCCGAGGGAACTGAAGCTTTCTTT	CASSLKMRGAGLRDSEGTEAFF
.	TRBV9	.	TRBJ2-1	TGTGCCAGCAGCGTAGGGGCAGGGACCAGCAATGAGCAGTTCTTC	CASSVGAGTSNEQFF
few	TRBV30	.	TRBJ1-6	TGTGCCTGGAGTTCAAGTGGACAGAACTCACCCCTCCACTTT	CAWSSSGQNSPLHF
few	TRBV6-1	.	TRBJ1-1	TGTGCCAGCAGTGAGGCAGCCTTTAACACTGAAGCTTTCTTT	CASSEAAFNTEAFF
.	TRBV7-9	TRBD2	TRBJ2-1	TGTGCCAGCAGCCGGGGACTAGTTGACGGTGAGCAGTTCTTC	CASSRGLVDGEQFF
.	TRBV27	.	TRBJ1-3	TGTGCCAGCAGTTTTGGCCCGGGAAACACCATATATTTT	CASSFGPGNTIYF
.	TRBV28	.	TRBJ2-3	TGTGCCAGTGGACTACGCACAGATACGCAGTATTTT	CASGLRTDTQYF
.	TRBV7-8	.	TRBJ2-7	TGTGCCAGCAGCCGCGACCCCTACGAGCAGTACTTC	CASSRDPYEQYF
.	TRBV9	TRBD2	TRBJ2-1	TGTGCCAGCAGCGTTGTGAGCGGGGGGGTTGATGAGCAGTTCTTC	CASSVVSGGVDEQFF
.	TRBV5-1	.	TRBJ2-3	TGCGCCAGCAGCTTGAGAGGGGCCCCCGGTACGCAGTATTTT	CASSLRGAPGTQYF
.	TRBV4-2	.	TRBJ2-4	TGTGCCAGCAGCCAAGTTACCTTAACACCCCACATTCAGTACTTC	CASSQVTLTPHIQYF
.	TRBV6-6	TRBD1	TRBJ1-2	TGTGCCAGCAGCCTACAGGGGGTGGACTATGGCTACACCTTC	CASSLQGVDYGYTF
.	TRBV2	TRBD2	TRBJ2-1	TGTGCCAGCAGTACAATCGGACTAGCGGGAGGTGAGCAGTTCTTC	CASSTIGLAGGEQFF
.	TRBV11-2	.	TRBJ2-2	TGTGCCAGCAGTTTCACGACGGGCACCGGGGAGCTGTTTTTT	CASSFTTGTGELFF
.	TRBV5-1	.	TRBJ2-3	TGCGCCAGCAGCTTGGTAGCGCCAAGCACAGATACGCAGTATTTT	CASSLVAPSTDTQYF
.	TRBV7-8	.	TRBJ2-1	TGTGCCAGCAGCTTAGCTCTTCGATCTACCCCTTACAATGAGCAGTTCTTC	CASSLALRSTPYNEQFF
.	TRBV21-1	.	TRBJ2-7	TGTGCCAGCAGCAAAGGGTCCGGGACTATAACCTACGAGCAGTACTTC	CASSKGSGTITYEQYF
.	TRBV18	.	TRBJ2-3	TGTGCCAGCTCACCAACAGATACGCAGTATTTT	CASSPTDTQYF
.	TRBV4-1	.	TRBJ2-1	TGCGCCAGCAGCTCTCCTGGCGGGGTCGGCAATGAGCAGTTCTTC	CASSSPGGVGNEQFF
.	TRBV19	.	TRBJ1-1	TGTGCCAGTAGTATGACAGGAGGACGCTCTAAGAACACTGAAGCTTTCTTT	CASSMTGGRSKNTEAFF
.	TRBV15	TRBD2	TRBJ2-1	TGTGCCACCAGCAGAGATTATGGTAGCGGGAGTGGGAAGAACAATGAGCAGTTCTTC	CATSRDYGSGSGKNNEQFF
.	TRBV6-1	.	TRBJ2-7	TGTGCCAGCAGTGAAGGCGGGGGCCCCCACGAGCAGTACTTC	CASSEGGGPHEQYF
.	TRBV6-4	.	TRBJ1-1	TGTGCCAGCAGGGTGGGCAGGGTTGGCACTGAAGCTTTCTTT	CASRVGRVGTEAFF
.	TRBV5-1	TRBD1	TRBJ1-2	TGCGCCAGCAGCTTGGGGACAGGGTCCGCCTATGGCTACACCTTC	CASSLGTGSAYGYTF
.	TRBV29-1	TRBD2	TRBJ2-7	TGCAGCGTTGAAGGAACTAGCGGGAGTGGCTACGAGCAGTACTTC	CSVEGTSGSGYEQYF
.	TRBV5-1	.	TRBJ1-4	TGCGCCAGCAGCGCAACCGAAGGACATGAAAAACTGTTTTTT	CASSATEGHEKLFF
.	TRBV5-4	TRBD1	TRBJ1-2	TGTGCCAGCAGCATTGAGCCCGGGACAGATGGCTACACCTTC	CASSIEPGTDGYTF
.	TRBV5-1	TRBD1	TRBJ1-2	TGCGCCAGCAGCTTGGGGGGACAGGACTATGGCTACACCTTC	CASSLGGQDYGYTF
.	TRBV7-2	TRBD2	TRBJ2-7	TGTGCCAGCAGCTTAGATCGACTAGCGGGAGGGCGGGACGAGCAGTACTTC	CASSLDRLAGGRDEQYF
.	TRBV4-3	TRBD1	TRBJ2-3	TGCGCCAGCAGCCAAGGACGGGACAGATACACAGATACGCAGTATTTT	CASSQGRDRYTDTQYF
.	TRBV28	TRBD1	TRBJ2-7	TGTGCCAGCAGTTTATGGGTCACAAACAGGGGCTCCTACGAGCAGTACTTC	CASSLWVTNRGSYEQYF
few	TRBV5-5	.	TRBJ1-1	TGTGCCAGCAGCTCCGGACCCCTGAACACTGAAGCTTTCTTT	CASSSGPLNTEAFF
.	TRBV30	TRBD2	TRBJ2-7	TGTGCCTGGAATACAAAGGGACTAGGGGGCTACGAGCAGTACTTC	CAWNTKGLGGYEQYF
.	TRBV28	TRBD2	TRBJ2-1	TGTGCCAGCAGTTTATCGGGGACTAGCGGGAGTTTGCGGCAGTTCTTC	CASSLSGTSGSLRQFF
.	TRBV7-2	TRBD1	TRBJ1-2	TGTGCCAGCAGCTTAGGACAGGGTGGCTATGGCTACACCTTC	CASSLGQGGYGYTF
.	TRBV9	TRBD1	TRBJ1-6	TGTGCCAGCAGCGTAACCGGGACAGGGAGTTCACCCCTCCACTTT	CASSVTGTGSSPLHF
many	TRBV30	TRBD1	TRBJ2-7	TGTGCCTGGAAACTACAGGGGGCGCCCTACGAGCAGTACTTC	CAWKLQGAPYEQYF
.	TRBV15	.	TRBJ1-2	TGTGCCACCAGCCGTCGGGTGCGGGCAGAGAGAAATGGCTACACCTTC	CATSRRVRAERNGYTF
few	TRBV27	TRBD1	TRBJ1-1	TGTGCCAGCAGTCCAGCAAACAGGGGAGAGGCTTTCTTT	CASSPANRGEAFF
.	TRBV18	TRBD1	TRBJ2-3	TGTGCCAGCTCACCACCGGCCAGGGGGACAGATACGCAGTATTTT	CASSPPARGTDTQYF
.	TRBV27	.	TRBJ1-1	TGTGCCAGCAGTTTAGGGTCAGGGAACACTGAAGCTTTCTTT	CASSLGSGNTEAFF
.	TRBV7-3	.	TRBJ1-1	TGTGCCAGCAGCACTCCTCGAGTAGGGTCGCGGGCGAACACTGAAGCTTTCTTT	CASSTPRVGSRANTEAFF
.	TRBV13	TRBD2	TRBJ2-1	TGTGCCAGCAGCCCCCTTACTAGCGGGTGGGGGCGTGAGCAGTTCTTC	CASSPLTSGWGREQFF
.	TRBV19	TRBD2	TRBJ2-1	TGTGCCAGTAGTAAAGGGACTAGCGTACTTTCGGGTGAGCAGTTCTTC	CASSKGTSVLSGEQFF
.	TRBV7-2	TRBD2	TRBJ2-2	TGTGCCAGCAGCAACCCTGGACTAGCCACGTTCAACACCGGGGAGCTGTTTTTT	CASSNPGLATFNTGELFF
.	TRBV11-2	.	TRBJ2-3	TGTGCCAGCAGCTTGAAACTCTCCACAGATACGCAGTATTTT	CASSLKLSTDTQYF
.	TRBV6-1	.	TRBJ1-5	TGTGCCAGCAGTGAAGAGGCAGGGAATCAGCCCCAGCATTTT	CASSEEAGNQPQHF
.	TRBV18	.	TRBJ1-3	TGTGCCAGCTCACCAATCTCGGCCAACTCTGGAAACACCATATATTTT	CASSPISANSGNTIYF